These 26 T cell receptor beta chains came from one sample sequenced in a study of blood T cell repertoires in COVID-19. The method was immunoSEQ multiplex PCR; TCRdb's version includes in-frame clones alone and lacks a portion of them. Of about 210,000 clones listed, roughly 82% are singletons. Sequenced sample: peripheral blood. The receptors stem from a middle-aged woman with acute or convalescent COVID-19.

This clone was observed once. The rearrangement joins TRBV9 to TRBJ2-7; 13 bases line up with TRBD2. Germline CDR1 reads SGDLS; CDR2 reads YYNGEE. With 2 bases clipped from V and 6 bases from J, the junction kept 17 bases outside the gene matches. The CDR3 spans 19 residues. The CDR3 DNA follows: TGTGCCAGCAGCGTGCGGACAGGGACTAGCGGGGACTCCTACGTCGAGCAGTACTTC. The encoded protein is CASSVRTGTSGDSYVEQYF. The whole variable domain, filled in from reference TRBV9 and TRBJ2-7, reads DSGVTQTPKHLITATGQRVTLRCSPRSGDLSVYWYQQSLDQGLQFLIQYYNGEERAKGNILERFSAQQFPDLHSELNLSSLELGDSALYFCASSVRTGTSGDSYVEQYFGPGTRLTVT.

Here the CDR3 DNA reads TGTGCCAGCAGTTTTTCCTCTCCCCAGGGTGACTCACCCCTCCACTTT. Protein: CASSFSSPQGDSPLHF. This chain links TRBV28 with TRBJ1-6; weak D call: TRBD1 (5 bases). The CDR3 has 16 amino acids. In germline, CDR1 is MDHEN, CDR2 SYDVKM. V dropped 3 bases and J dropped 10 bases, with 19 bases sitting between them.

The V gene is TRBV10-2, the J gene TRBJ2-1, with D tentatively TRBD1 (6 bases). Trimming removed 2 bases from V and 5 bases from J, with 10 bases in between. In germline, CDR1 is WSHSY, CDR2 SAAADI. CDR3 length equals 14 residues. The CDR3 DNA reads TGCGCCAGCAGTGAGACAGGGTATCACAATGAGCAGTTCTTC. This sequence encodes CASSETGYHNEQFF.

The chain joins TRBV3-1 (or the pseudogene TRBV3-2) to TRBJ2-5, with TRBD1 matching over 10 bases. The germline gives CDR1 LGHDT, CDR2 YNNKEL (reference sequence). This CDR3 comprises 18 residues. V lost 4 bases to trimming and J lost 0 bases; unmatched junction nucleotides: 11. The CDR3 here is CASSPFPKTGGYQETQYF. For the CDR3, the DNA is TGTGCCAGCAGCCCCTTTCCCAAGACAGGGGGCTACCAAGAGACCCAGTACTTC.

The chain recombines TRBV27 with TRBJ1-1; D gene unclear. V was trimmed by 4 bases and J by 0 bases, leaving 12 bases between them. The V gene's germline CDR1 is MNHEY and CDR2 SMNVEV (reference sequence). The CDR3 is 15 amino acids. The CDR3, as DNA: TGTGCCAGCAGTTCCCTACCTCAGGTGAACACTGAAGCTTTCTTT. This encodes CASSSLPQVNTEAFF.

CDR3 amino acids: CASSLVGTSGRGGYEQYF. DNA for the CDR3: TGTGCCAGCAGCTTAGTTGGGACTAGCGGGAGGGGCGGCTACGAGCAGTACTTC. The rearrangement uses TRBV11-2 and TRBJ2-7, with 16 positions matching TRBD2. There are 18 residues in the CDR3. In germline, CDR1 is SGHAT, CDR2 FQNNGV. Trimming cost V 1 base and J 3 bases; bases outside gene matches: 6.

CDR3 sequence reads: CASSVVGGVGHNEQFF. The DNA for the CDR3 is TGTGCCAGCAGCGTAGTTGGCGGGGTGGGGCACAATGAGCAGTTCTTC. The V and J genes are TRBV9 and TRBJ2-1; D perhaps matches TRBD2 (6 bases). The CDR3 spans 16 residues. Trimming pared 0 bases from V and 5 bases from J, leaving 15 bases between. In germline, CDR1 is SGDLS, CDR2 YYNGEE.

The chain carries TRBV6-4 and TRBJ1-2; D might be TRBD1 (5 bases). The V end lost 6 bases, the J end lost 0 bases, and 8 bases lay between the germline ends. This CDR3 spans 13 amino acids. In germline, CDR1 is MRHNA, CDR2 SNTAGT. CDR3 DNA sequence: TGTGCCAGCAGAAGGGGTTCTAACTATGGCTACACCTTC. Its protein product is CASRRGSNYGYTF.

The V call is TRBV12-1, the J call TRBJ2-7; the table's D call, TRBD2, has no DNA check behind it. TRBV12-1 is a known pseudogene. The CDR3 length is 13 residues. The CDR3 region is CASSLGLAGEQYF. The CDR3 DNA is TGTGCCAGCAGCTTGGGACTAGCTGGCGAGCAGTACTTC.

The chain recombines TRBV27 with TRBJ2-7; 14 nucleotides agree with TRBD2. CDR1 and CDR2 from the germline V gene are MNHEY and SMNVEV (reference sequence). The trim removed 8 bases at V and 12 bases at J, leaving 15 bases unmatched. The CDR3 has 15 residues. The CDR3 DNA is TGTGCCAGCCGGAGGGATGGACTAGCGGGAGGCCGCACGTACTTC. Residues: CASRRDGLAGGRTYF.

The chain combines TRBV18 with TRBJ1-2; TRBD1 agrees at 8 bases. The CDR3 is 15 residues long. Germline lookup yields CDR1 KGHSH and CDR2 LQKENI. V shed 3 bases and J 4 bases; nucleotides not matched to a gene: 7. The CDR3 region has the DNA TGTGCCAGCTCACCGGAGACAGGGGTCTCCTATGGCTACACCTTC. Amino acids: CASSPETGVSYGYTF.

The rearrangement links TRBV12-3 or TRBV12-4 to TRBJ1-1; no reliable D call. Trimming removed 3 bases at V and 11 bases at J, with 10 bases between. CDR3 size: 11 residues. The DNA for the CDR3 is TGTGCCAGCAGTTTGGGCGGAGGGGCTTTCTTT. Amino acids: CASSLGGGAFF.

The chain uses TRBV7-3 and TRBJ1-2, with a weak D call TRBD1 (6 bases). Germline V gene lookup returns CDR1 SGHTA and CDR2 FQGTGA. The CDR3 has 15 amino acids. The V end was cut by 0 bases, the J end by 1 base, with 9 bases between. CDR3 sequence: CASSLTPDSNYGYTF. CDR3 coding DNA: TGTGCCAGCAGCTTAACCCCGGACAGTAACTATGGCTACACCTTC.

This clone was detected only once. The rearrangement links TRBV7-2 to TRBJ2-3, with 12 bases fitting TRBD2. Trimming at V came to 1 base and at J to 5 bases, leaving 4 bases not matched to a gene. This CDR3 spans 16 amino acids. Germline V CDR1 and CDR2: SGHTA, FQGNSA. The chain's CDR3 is CASSLVLAGGQDTQYF. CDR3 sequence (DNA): TGTGCCAGCAGCTTAGTCCTAGCGGGAGGGCAAGATACGCAGTATTTT. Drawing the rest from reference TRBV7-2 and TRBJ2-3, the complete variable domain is GAGVSQSPSNKVTEKGKDVELRCDPISGHTALYWYRQSLGQGLEFLIYFQGNSAPDKSGLPSDRFSAERTGGSVSTLTIQRTQQEDSAVYLCASSLVLAGGQDTQYFGPGTRLTVL.

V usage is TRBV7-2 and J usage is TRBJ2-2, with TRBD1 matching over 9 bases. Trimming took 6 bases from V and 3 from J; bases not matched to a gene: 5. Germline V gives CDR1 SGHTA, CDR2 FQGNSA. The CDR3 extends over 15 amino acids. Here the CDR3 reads CASRDRGTDTGELFF. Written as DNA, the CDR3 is TGTGCCAGCAGGGACAGGGGTACGGACACCGGGGAGCTGTTTTTT.

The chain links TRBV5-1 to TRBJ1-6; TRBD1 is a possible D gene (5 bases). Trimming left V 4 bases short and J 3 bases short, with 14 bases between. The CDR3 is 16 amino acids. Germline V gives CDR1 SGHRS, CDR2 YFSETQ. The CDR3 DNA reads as TGCGCCAGCAGCCCGGACATCTCGGGCTATAATTCACCCCTCCACTTT. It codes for CASSPDISGYNSPLHF.

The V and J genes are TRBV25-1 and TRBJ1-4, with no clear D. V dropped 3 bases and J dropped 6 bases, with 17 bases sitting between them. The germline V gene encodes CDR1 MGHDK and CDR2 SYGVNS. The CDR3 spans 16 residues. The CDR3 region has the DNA TGTGCCAGCAGTGATCTGGGCAGAGCGGCGGATGAAAAACTGTTTTTT. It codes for CASSDLGRAADEKLFF.

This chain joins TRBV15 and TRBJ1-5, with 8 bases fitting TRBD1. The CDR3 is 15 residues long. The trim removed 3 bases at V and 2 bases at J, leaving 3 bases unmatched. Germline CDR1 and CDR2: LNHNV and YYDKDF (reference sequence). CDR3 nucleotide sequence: TGTGCCACCAGCAGGACAGGGGATGGCAATCAGCCCCAGCATTTT. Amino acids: CATSRTGDGNQPQHF.

The CDR3 region is CASSLRVQNEQFF. The CDR3 coding sequence is TGTGCCAGCAGTTTGAGGGTTCAAAATGAGCAGTTCTTC. The chain links TRBV12-3 or TRBV12-4 to TRBJ2-1; the D gene is possibly TRBD2 (5 bases). The CDR3 covers 13 residues. V was pared by 3 bases and J by 7 bases, with 10 bases between.

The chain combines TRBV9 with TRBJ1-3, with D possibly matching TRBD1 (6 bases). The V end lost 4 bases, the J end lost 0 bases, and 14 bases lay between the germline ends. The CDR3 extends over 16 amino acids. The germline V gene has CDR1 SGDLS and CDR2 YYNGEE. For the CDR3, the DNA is TGTGCCAGCAGCCCGAATGACAGGCTCTCTGGAAACACCATATATTTT. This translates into CASSPNDRLSGNTIYF.

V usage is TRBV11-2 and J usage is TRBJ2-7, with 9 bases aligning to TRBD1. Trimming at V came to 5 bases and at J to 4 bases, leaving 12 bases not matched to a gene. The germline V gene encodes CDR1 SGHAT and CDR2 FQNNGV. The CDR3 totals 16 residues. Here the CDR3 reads CASSKASGTGWYEQYF. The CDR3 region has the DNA TGTGCCAGCAGCAAAGCGTCCGGGACAGGGTGGTACGAGCAGTACTTC.

CDR3 in DNA: TGTGCCAGCAGCCAAGAGGGGAGGGGGGCTCAGCCCCAGCATTTT. It specifies CASSQEGRGAQPQHF. The J gene is TRBJ1-5, the V gene TRBV4-2; weak D call: TRBD1 (6 bases). V dropped 0 bases and J dropped 6 bases, with 12 bases sitting between them. Germline CDR1 and CDR2: LGHNA and YNFKEQ. This CDR3 spans 15 amino acids.

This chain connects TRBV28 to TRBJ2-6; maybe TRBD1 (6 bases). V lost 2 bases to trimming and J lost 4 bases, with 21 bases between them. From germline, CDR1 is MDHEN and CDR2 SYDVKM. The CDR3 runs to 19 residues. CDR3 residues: CASSLTGLRGNPGANVLTF. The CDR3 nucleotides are TGTGCCAGCAGTTTAACGGGGCTTAGGGGGAACCCCGGGGCCAACGTCCTGACTTTC.

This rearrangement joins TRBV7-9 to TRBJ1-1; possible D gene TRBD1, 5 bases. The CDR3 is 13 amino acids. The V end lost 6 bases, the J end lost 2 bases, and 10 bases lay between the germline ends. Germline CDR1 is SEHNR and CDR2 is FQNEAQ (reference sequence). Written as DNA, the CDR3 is TGTGCCAGCAGTAGCAGGGTTAACACTGAAGCTTTCTTT. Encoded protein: CASSSRVNTEAFF. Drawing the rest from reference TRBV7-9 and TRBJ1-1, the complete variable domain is DTGVSQNPRHKITKRGQNVTFRCDPISEHNRLYWYRQTLGQGPEFLTYFQNEAQLEKSRLLSDRFSAERPKGSFSTLEIQRTEQGDSAMYLCASSSRVNTEAFFGQGTRLTVV.

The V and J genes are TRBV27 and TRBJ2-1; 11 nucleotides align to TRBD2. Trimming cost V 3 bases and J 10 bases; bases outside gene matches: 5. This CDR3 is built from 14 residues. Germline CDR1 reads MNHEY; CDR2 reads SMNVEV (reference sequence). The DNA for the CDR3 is TGTGCCAGCAGTTTTACTAGCGGGAGATGGGAGCAGTTCTTC. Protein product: CASSFTSGRWEQFF.

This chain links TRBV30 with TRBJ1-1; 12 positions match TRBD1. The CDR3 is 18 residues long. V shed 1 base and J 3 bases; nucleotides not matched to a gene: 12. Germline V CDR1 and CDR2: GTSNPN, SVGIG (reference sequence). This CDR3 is CAWSAPPRDRGLDTEAFF. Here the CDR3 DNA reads TGTGCCTGGAGTGCCCCCCCCCGGGACAGGGGGCTCGACACTGAAGCTTTCTTT.